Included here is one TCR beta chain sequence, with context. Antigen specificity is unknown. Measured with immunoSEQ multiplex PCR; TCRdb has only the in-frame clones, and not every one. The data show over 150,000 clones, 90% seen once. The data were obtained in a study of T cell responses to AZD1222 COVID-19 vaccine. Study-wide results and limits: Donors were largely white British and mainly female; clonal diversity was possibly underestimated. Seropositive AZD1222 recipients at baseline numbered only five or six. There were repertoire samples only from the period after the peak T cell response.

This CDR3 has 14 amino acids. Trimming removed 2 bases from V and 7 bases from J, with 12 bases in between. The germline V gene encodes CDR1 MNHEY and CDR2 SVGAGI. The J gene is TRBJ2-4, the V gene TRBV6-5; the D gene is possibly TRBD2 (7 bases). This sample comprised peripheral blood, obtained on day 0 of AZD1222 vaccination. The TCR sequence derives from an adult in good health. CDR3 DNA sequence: TGTGCCAGCAGTTACCGGGGGGCGGTGAACATTCAGTACTTC. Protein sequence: CASSYRGAVNIQYF.